These 25 T cell receptor beta chains came from one sample sequenced in a study of CD8 T cells in Susac syndrome. With random hexamers, reverse transcription was performed on about 0.5 to 1 ug of RNA. TCRdb analysed the immunoSEQ multiplex PCR reads with MiXCR anew, one entry per CDR3 protein. The sample holds more than 150,000 distinct CDR3 sequences, approximately 96% seen once. Sequencing was carried out using CD8+ T cells from PBMCs. Receptors originate from a human donor with multiple sclerosis.

The CDR3, as DNA: TGCAGTGCTCCCCGGGACGAGGGCGGCGAGCAGTACTTC. The encoded protein is CSAPRDEGGEQYF. The J gene is TRBJ2-7, the V gene TRBV20-1; D could derive from TRBD1 or TRBD2 (5 bases each). CDR3 length: 13 amino acids. V was trimmed by 5 bases and J by 6 bases, leaving 17 bases between them. CDR1 is DFQATT and CDR2 is SNEGSKA in the germline V gene (reference sequence).

The chain carries TRBV4-3 and TRBJ1-5; possibly TRBD1 for D (5 bases). V lost 2 bases and J 7 bases, leaving 12 bases between the germline ends. The CDR3 covers 14 residues. The germline V gene encodes CDR1 LGHNA and CDR2 YSLEER. In DNA form, the CDR3 reads TGCGCCAGCAGCCAAACTCAGGGTAGACAGCCCCAGCATTTT. The encoded protein is CASSQTQGRQPQHF.

The chain carries TRBV9 and TRBJ1-1; D uncertain. The CDR3 is 13 amino acids. Trimming removed 4 bases at V and 6 bases at J, with 13 bases between. Germline V gene sequence: CDR1 SGDLS, CDR2 YYNGEE. In nucleotides, the CDR3 is TGTGCCAGCAGCCGTACCAAGGTTTCTGAAGCTTTCTTT. It codes for CASSRTKVSEAFF.

CDR3 loop: CASSQGRDNEQFF. The CDR3 DNA sequence: TGCGCCAGCAGCCAAGGACGAGACAATGAGCAGTTCTTC. The chain uses TRBV4-1 and TRBJ2-1, with D unresolved. Trimming took 1 base from V and 5 from J, leaving 6 bases between them. The CDR3 runs to 13 residues. The germline CDR1 and CDR2 sequences are MGHRA and YSYEKL.

The chain links TRBV7-9 to TRBJ1-5, with no clear D. The CDR3 length is 13 residues. CDR1 and CDR2 from the germline V gene are SEHNR and FQNEAQ (reference sequence). Trimming took 2 bases from V and 11 from J, leaving 13 bases between them. This CDR3 is CASSLTGKEAQHF. CDR3 bases: TGTGCCAGCAGCTTAACGGGCAAAGAAGCCCAGCATTTT.

The chain is built from TRBV7-8 and TRBJ2-7; 8 nucleotides agree with TRBD1. The CDR3 covers 15 residues. CDR1 is SGHVS and CDR2 is FQNEAQ in the germline V gene. After removal of 6 bases from V and 3 bases from J, the junction contained 10 bases not matched to a gene. Here the CDR3 reads CASSPSDRGRYEQYF. The CDR3 DNA sequence: TGTGCCAGCAGTCCGTCAGACAGGGGTCGCTACGAGCAGTACTTC.

The rearrangement uses TRBV27 and TRBJ2-1, with TRBD1 matching 7 bases. The CDR3 has 16 residues. Germline-derived CDR1 and CDR2 are MNHEY and SMNVEV (reference sequence). J lost 2 bases, V lost 3 bases, and 7 bases had no gene match. CDR3 nucleotides: TGTGCCAGCAGTTTGAAAGGCACAGGGGCCTACAATGAGCAGTTCTTC. Translating it yields CASSLKGTGAYNEQFF.

The J gene is TRBJ1-2, the V gene TRBV14; 10 positions match TRBD1. The CDR3 contains 15 residues. The V gene end was trimmed by 0 bases and the J gene end by 3 bases; junction bases not matched to a gene: 1. CDR1 is SGHDN and CDR2 is FVKESK in the germline V gene. CDR3 DNA sequence: TGTGCCAGCAGCCAAGAAGGGACAGGGGACTATGGCTACACCTTC. Amino acids: CASSQEGTGDYGYTF.

V and J are TRBV4-2 and TRBJ1-2; 8 nucleotides align to TRBD1. V lost 8 bases to trimming and J lost 6 bases; unmatched junction nucleotides: 11. Germline values: CDR1 LGHNA, CDR2 YNFKEQ. The CDR3 runs 14 residues. CDR3 loop: CASSPSGGRDGYTF. In nucleotides, the CDR3 is TGTGCCAGCTCTCCCTCAGGGGGCAGGGATGGCTACACCTTC.

This rearrangement joins TRBV29-1 to TRBJ1-2; TRBD1 matches at 7 bases. The V segment lost 7 bases and the J segment 6 bases; nucleotides outside the gene matches: 5. The CDR3 extends over 11 amino acids. Germline values: CDR1 SQVTM, CDR2 ANQGSEA. DNA for the CDR3: TGCAGCGCATGGGACAGCCATGGCTACACCTTC. Translation: CSAWDSHGYTF.

The chain recombines TRBV14 with TRBJ2-7; TRBD2 matches at 10 bases. The V and J ends lost 0 bases and 3 bases, in that order; junction bases with no gene match: 8. Germline lookup yields CDR1 SGHDN and CDR2 FVKESK. This CDR3 has 17 amino acids. CDR3 in DNA: TGTGCCAGCAGCCAAGAGTTCAAGCGGGGGGGATTCTACGAGCAGTACTTC. The encoded protein is CASSQEFKRGGFYEQYF. Filled out from reference TRBV14 and TRBJ2-7, the complete variable domain reads EAGVTQFPSHSVIEKGQTVTLRCDPISGHDNLYWYRRVMGKEIKFLLHFVKESKQDESGMPNNRFLAERTGGTYSTLKVQPAELEDSGVYFCASSQEFKRGGFYEQYFGPGTRLTVT.

This rearrangement joins TRBV12-3 or TRBV12-4 to TRBJ2-5, with D perhaps matching TRBD1 (5 bases). V dropped 2 bases and J dropped 2 bases, with 6 bases sitting between them. This CDR3 region has 13 residues. The CDR3 DNA sequence: TGTGCCAGCAGTTTAAACAGGCAAGAGACCCAGTACTTC. Encoded protein: CASSLNRQETQYF.

The V gene is TRBV20-1, the J gene TRBJ1-2; D ambiguous. The CDR3 has 14 residues. Trimming stripped 1 base from V and 4 bases from J, with 13 bases between. The V gene's germline CDR1 is DFQATT and CDR2 SNEGSKA (reference sequence). The CDR3 nucleotides are TGCAGTGCTAGAGGATCGGAGGGCCCCTATGGCTACACCTTC. Protein: CSARGSEGPYGYTF.

This chain links TRBV29-1 with TRBJ2-7; maybe TRBD1 (6 bases). This CDR3 region has 12 residues. CDR1 and CDR2 (germline): SQVTM, ANQGSEA. The V gene lost 6 bases and the J gene lost 0 bases, with 9 bases spanning the gap. The CDR3 reads CSVSTGSYEQYF. CDR3 coding DNA: TGCAGCGTCTCGACAGGCTCCTACGAGCAGTACTTC.

This sequence joins TRBV20-1 and TRBJ2-7, with D possibly being TRBD2 (6 bases). Germline CDR1 and CDR2: DFQATT and SNEGSKA (reference sequence). V lost 3 bases and J lost 3, with 15 bases in between. The CDR3 loop spans 14 amino acids. CDR3 loop: CSASGGDAGYEQYF. Written as DNA, the CDR3 is TGCAGTGCTAGCGGGGGAGATGCCGGCTACGAGCAGTACTTC.

This rearrangement joins TRBV9 to TRBJ2-1, with TRBD1 identical over 9 bases. Germline V CDR1 and CDR2: SGDLS, YYNGEE. The CDR3 extends over 14 amino acids. Losses at the gene ends were 4 bases for V and 6 bases for J; bases not matched to a gene: 5. The CDR3 loop is CASSPGTGFNEQFF. The DNA for the CDR3 is TGTGCCAGCAGCCCCGGGACAGGGTTCAATGAGCAGTTCTTC.

J is TRBJ1-2 and V is TRBV7-9; a weak D match, TRBD1 (6 bases). This CDR3 has 13 residues. Trimming removed 5 bases from V and 4 bases from J, with 11 bases in between. Germline lookup yields CDR1 SEHNR and CDR2 FQNEAQ (reference sequence). The CDR3 region is CASSEDRFYGYTF. DNA of the CDR3: TGTGCCAGCAGCGAGGACAGATTCTATGGCTACACCTTC.

This chain connects TRBV5-4 to TRBJ2-2; unclear D gene. This CDR3 contains 15 residues. Germline CDR1 and CDR2: SGHNT and YYREEE (reference sequence). With 0 bases removed from V and 4 bases from J, the gap between germline ends came to 10 bases. The CDR3 DNA follows: TGTGCCAGCAGCTTGGAAGGCAGATTCACCGGGGAGCTGTTTTTT. Translation: CASSLEGRFTGELFF.

This chain links TRBV5-1 with TRBJ2-3; D possibly uses TRBD1 or TRBD2 (5 bases each). The CDR3 runs 12 residues. Trimming removed 4 bases from V and 5 bases from J, with 8 bases in between. Germline assignment: CDR1 SGHRS and CDR2 YFSETQ. The CDR3 loop is CASSGGGDTQYF. CDR3 DNA: TGCGCCAGCAGCGGGGGTGGAGATACGCAGTATTTT.

The chain uses TRBV5-1 and TRBJ2-1; the D is unclear. The germline CDR1 and CDR2 sequences are SGHRS and YFSETQ. The CDR3 is 15 amino acids. Deletions cut 0 bases from V and 10 bases from J, with 17 bases between. The DNA of the CDR3 is TGCGCCAGCAGCTTGGTTAGGTCCTCGCCCGGCGAGCAGTTCTTC. Residues: CASSLVRSSPGEQFF.

The genes are TRBV29-1 and TRBJ1-2; D gene uncertain. CDR1 and CDR2 (germline): SQVTM, ANQGSEA. Trimming stripped 5 bases from V and 1 base from J, with 5 bases between. The CDR3 extends over 11 amino acids. The CDR3 region has the DNA TGCAGCGTTTGGGATAACTATGGCTACACCTTC. This codes for CSVWDNYGYTF.

The chain employs TRBV15 and TRBJ1-5, with no clear D. The CDR3 spans 15 residues. V lost 5 bases to trimming and J lost 5 bases, with 16 bases between them. The germline V gene has CDR1 LNHNV and CDR2 YYDKDF (reference sequence). The CDR3 nucleotides are TGTGCCACCAGCGCCAGACCGGGAAGGGATCAGCCCCAGCATTTT. This translates into CATSARPGRDQPQHF.

The chain employs TRBV3-1 and TRBJ2-3; TRBD2 matches 8 bases. J gave up 0 bases and V 5 bases, and 10 bases lay outside the gene matches. This CDR3 region has 17 residues. Germline CDR1 and CDR2: LGHDT and YNNKEL (reference sequence). Written as DNA, the CDR3 is TGTGCCAGCAGCGCTAGATACCGGGGGGGGAGCACAGATACGCAGTATTTT. Translating gives CASSARYRGGSTDTQYF.

The rearrangement links TRBV5-4 to TRBJ1-1; D is unresolved. Germline assignment: CDR1 SGHNT and CDR2 YYREEE (reference sequence). The CDR3 runs to 20 residues. The V end lost 4 bases, the J end lost 5 bases, and 33 bases lay between the germline ends. DNA for the CDR3: TGTGCCAGCAGCCGACGACCCATTGGAGGAGGTGAGCCTCTGAGGACTGAAGCTTTCTTT. Translated: CASSRRPIGGGEPLRTEAFF.

The genes are TRBV3-1 and TRBJ2-7, with D maybe TRBD2 (7 bases). The germline V gene has CDR1 LGHDT and CDR2 YNNKEL (reference sequence). V lost 0 bases and J 2 bases, leaving 14 bases between the germline ends. The CDR3 totals 16 residues. CDR3 nucleotide sequence: TGTGCCAGCAGCCAAGAAGGGGGGGCCATCGCCTACGAGCAGTACTTC. Its protein product is CASSQEGGAIAYEQYF.